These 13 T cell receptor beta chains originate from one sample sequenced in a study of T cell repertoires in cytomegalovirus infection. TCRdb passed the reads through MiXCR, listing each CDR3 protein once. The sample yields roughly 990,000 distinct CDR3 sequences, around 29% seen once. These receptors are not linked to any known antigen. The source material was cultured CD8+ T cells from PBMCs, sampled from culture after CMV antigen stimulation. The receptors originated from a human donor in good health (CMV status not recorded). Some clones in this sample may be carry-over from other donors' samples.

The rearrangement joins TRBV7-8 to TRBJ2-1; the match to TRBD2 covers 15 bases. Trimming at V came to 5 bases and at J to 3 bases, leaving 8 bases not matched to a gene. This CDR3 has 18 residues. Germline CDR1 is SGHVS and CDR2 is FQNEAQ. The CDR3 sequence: CASSRTSGGAPIYNEQFF. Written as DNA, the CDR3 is TGTGCCAGCAGCCGGACTAGCGGGGGGGCCCCGATCTACAATGAGCAGTTCTTC. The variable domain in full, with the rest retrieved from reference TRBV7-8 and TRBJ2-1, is GAGVSQSPRYKVAKRGQDVALRCDPISGHVSLFWYQQALGQGPEFLTYFQNEAQLDKSGLPSDRFFAERPEGSVSTLKIQRTQQEDSAVYLCASSRTSGGAPIYNEQFFGPGTRLTVL.

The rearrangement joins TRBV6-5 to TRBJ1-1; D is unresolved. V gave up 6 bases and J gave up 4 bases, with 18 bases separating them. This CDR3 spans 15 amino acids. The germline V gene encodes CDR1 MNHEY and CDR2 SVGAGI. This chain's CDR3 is CASSSRAGEGTEAFF. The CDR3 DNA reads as TGTGCCAGCAGCTCCCGGGCCGGGGAGGGCACTGAAGCTTTCTTT.

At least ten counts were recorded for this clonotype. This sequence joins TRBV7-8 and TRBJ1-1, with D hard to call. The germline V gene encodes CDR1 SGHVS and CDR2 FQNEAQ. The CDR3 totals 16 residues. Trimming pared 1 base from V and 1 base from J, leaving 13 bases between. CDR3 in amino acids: CASSLDPYFTNTEAFF. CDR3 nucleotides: TGTGCCAGCAGCTTAGATCCTTATTTTACGAACACTGAAGCTTTCTTT. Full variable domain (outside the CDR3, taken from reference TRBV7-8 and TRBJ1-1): GAGVSQSPRYKVAKRGQDVALRCDPISGHVSLFWYQQALGQGPEFLTYFQNEAQLDKSGLPSDRFFAERPEGSVSTLKIQRTQQEDSAVYLCASSLDPYFTNTEAFFGQGTRLTVV.

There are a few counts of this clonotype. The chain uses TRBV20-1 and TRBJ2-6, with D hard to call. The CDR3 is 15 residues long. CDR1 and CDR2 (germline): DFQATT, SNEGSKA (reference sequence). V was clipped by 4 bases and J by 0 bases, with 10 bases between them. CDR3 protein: CSAIGPSSGANVLTF. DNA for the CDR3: TGCAGTGCTATCGGACCGTCCTCTGGGGCCAACGTCCTGACTTTC.

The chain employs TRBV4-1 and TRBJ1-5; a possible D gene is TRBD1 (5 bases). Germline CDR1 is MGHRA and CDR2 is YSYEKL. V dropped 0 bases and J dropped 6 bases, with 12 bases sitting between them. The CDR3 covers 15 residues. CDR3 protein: CASSQDDGGGQPQHF. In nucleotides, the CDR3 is TGCGCCAGCAGCCAAGATGATGGTGGGGGTCAGCCCCAGCATTTT.

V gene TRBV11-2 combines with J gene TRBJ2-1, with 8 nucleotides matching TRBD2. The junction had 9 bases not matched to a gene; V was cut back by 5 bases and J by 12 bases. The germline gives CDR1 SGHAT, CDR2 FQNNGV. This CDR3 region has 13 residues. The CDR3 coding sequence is TGTGCCAGCAGCCCCGGGGGGGTCCCAGGGCAGTTCTTC. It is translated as CASSPGGVPGQFF.

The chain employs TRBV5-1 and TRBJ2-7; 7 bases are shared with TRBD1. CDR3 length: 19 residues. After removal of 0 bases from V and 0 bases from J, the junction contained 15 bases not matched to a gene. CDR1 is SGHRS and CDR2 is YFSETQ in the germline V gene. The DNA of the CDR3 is TGCGCCAGCAGCTTGGGTGGGGCCCAAGGGGGCCGCCACTCCTACGAGCAGTACGTC. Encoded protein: CASSLGGAQGGRHSYEQYV.

CDR3 amino acids: CASSRGQTTDTQYF. CDR3 sequence (DNA): TGTGCCAGCAGCCGGGGACAGACCACAGATACGCAGTATTTT. The rearrangement joins TRBV12-3 or TRBV12-4 to TRBJ2-3; 7 bases align to TRBD1. This CDR3 has 14 residues. V dropped 6 bases and J dropped 2; count of bases not matched to a gene: 5.

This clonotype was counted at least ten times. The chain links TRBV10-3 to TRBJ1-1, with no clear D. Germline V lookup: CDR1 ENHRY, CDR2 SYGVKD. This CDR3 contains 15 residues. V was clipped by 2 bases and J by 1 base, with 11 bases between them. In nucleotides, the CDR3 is TGTGCCATCAGTGAGGGACCCGGCGGGAACACTGAAGCTTTCTTT. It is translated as CAISEGPGGNTEAFF.

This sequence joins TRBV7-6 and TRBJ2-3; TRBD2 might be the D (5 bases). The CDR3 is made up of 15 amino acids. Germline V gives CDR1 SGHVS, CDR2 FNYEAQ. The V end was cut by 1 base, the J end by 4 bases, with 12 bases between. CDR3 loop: CASSLDSGSADTQYF. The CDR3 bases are TGTGCCAGCAGCTTAGACAGCGGCAGCGCAGATACGCAGTATTTT.

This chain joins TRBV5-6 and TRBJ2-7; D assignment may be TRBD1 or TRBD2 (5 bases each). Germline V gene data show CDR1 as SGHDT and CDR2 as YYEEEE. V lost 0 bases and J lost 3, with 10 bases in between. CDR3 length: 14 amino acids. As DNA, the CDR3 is TGTGCCAGCAGCTTGGATAGGGACGACTACGAGCAGTACGTC. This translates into CASSLDRDDYEQYV.

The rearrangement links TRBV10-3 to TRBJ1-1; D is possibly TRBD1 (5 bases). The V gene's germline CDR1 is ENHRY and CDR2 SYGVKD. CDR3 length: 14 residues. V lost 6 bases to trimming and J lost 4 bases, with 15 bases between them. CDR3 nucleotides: TGTGCCATCAGGGGGGGTCGGGGGGGCACTGAAGCTTTCTTT. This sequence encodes CAIRGGRGGTEAFF.

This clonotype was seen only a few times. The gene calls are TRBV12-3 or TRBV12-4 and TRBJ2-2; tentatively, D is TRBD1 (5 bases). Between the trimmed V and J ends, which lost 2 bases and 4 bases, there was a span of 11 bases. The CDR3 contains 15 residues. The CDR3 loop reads CASSLLDSPTGELFF. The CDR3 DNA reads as TGTGCCAGCAGTTTACTAGACAGCCCCACCGGGGAGCTGTTTTTT.